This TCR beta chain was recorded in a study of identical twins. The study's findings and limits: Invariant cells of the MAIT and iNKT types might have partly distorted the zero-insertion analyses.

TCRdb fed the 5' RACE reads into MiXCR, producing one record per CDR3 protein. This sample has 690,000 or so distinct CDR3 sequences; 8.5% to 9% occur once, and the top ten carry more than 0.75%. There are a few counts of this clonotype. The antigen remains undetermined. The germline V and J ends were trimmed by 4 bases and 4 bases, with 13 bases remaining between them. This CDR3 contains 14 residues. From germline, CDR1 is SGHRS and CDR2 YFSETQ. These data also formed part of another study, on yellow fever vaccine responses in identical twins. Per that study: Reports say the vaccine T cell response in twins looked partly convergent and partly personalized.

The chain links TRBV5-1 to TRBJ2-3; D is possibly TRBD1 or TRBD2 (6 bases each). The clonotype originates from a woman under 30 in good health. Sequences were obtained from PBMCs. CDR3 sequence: CASSGRGAADTQYF. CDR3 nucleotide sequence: TGCGCCAGCAGCGGTAGGGGGGCCGCAGATACGCAGTATTTT.